This TCR beta chain stems from a study of shared clonotypes between healthy human individuals. Study observations and caveats: Genetic and exposure-history diversity was limited by the small donor number. Generation probability values for non-shared clonotypes were lower than those for clonotypes shared by all four donors. Naive subsets, compared against memory subsets, generally had larger estimated richness values.

The genomic DNA of each subset was split evenly across several immunoSEQ plates. Using immunoSEQ multiplex PCR, the repertoire was profiled, and TCRdb retains in-frame clones only, with some absent. The sample shows roughly 2 million clones, 90% to 97% of them seen only once. V shed 1 base and J 6 bases; nucleotides not matched to a gene: 8. Germline CDR1 and CDR2: SGHNT and YYREEE (reference sequence). The CDR3 is 15 amino acids. In this sample, this clone turned up once. As yet, its antigen is unknown. The sequence came from a man younger than 30 in good health. Sequencing was performed on naive CD4+ T cells sorted from blood. Indicated subset: CD45RA+ positively selected. This chain links TRBV5-4 with TRBJ1-2; TRBD1 agrees at 8 bases. CDR3 nucleotides: TGTGCCAGCAGCTTGATAGGACAGGGAGGTGATGGCTACACCTTC. It yields the protein CASSLIGQGGDGYTF.